The following is a TCR beta chain sequence with its context. As yet, its antigen is unknown. The entry originates in a study of T cell responses to AZD1222 COVID-19 vaccine. Produced via immunoSEQ multiplex PCR; TCRdb's table is partial and in-frame only. This table holds around 150,000 clones, 90% to 95% found once. J was trimmed by 8 bases and V by 4 bases; bases with no gene match: 7. The CDR3 runs to 16 residues. Germline V gene data show CDR1 as LGHNT and CDR2 as FRNRAP. Findings and limits, study-wide: Dominant at 160-218 and 743-854, vaccine-associated CD4 TCRs also spanned spike.

This TCR came from an adult who received the AZD1222 COVID-19 vaccine. Sample: peripheral blood, taken 28 days after the second AZD1222 dose. The chain carries TRBV12-5 and TRBJ2-1, with 14 bases identical to TRBD2. The CDR3 region has the DNA TGTGCTAGTGGTTCCGTGACTAGCGGGAGGGGAGATGAGCAGTTCTTC. Translating gives CASGSVTSGRGDEQFF.